Given below is one T cell receptor beta chain in context. Other DNA sequences in the sample encode the same CDR3. Sequenced by immunoSEQ multiplex PCR; TCRdb stores in-frame clones only, minus some. The table lists some 8,700 clones, roughly 80% of them singletons. J lost 1 base, V lost 5 bases, and 11 bases had no gene match. Per the germline V gene, CDR1 is SGHAT and CDR2 is FQNNGV. This CDR3 spans 16 amino acids. This sample is drawn from a study of somatic mutations in cytotoxic T cells in rheumatoid arthritis. The sequenced sample consisted of CD8+ T cells sorted from blood. The rearrangement joins TRBV11-2 to TRBJ2-7; 7 nucleotides align to TRBD2. This TCR was recovered from a woman between 50 and 59 years old in good health. The CDR3: CASSPTGEGLSYEQYF. The DNA for the CDR3 is TGTGCCAGCAGCCCGACGGGGGAGGGCTTGTCCTACGAGCAGTACTTC.